What follows are 6 T cell receptor beta chains derived from one specimen sequenced in a study of T cell responses to AZD1222 COVID-19 vaccine. Profiling relied on immunoSEQ multiplex PCR, and the TCRdb table lists in-frame clones only, not all of them. The repertoire consists of 120,000 or so clones, with 92% occurring once and the leading ten covering approximately 1.1%. The material was peripheral blood, obtained on day 0 of AZD1222 vaccination. The receptors stem from an adult in good health.

This chain joins TRBV6-5 and TRBJ1-1; D unresolved. V was shortened by 0 bases and J by 3 bases, with 11 bases between the two germline ends. The CDR3 spans 15 residues. Germline V gene lookup returns CDR1 MNHEY and CDR2 SVGAGI. CDR3 in DNA: TGTGCCAGCAGTTACTCGAACCCTCTTGACACTGAAGCTTTCTTT. Its translation is CASSYSNPLDTEAFF.

The chain joins TRBV6-5 to TRBJ1-2, with D tentatively TRBD1 (6 bases). V shed 7 bases and J shed 3 bases, with 15 bases lying between them. The CDR3 has 14 amino acids. CDR1 MNHEY and CDR2 SVGAGI come from the germline V gene. This CDR3 reads CASTPGAGDYGYTF. In nucleotides, the CDR3 is TGTGCCAGCACCCCCGGAGCAGGGGACTATGGCTACACCTTC.

The chain couples TRBV19 to TRBJ1-1, with a possible D match to TRBD1 (5 bases). Trimming stripped 5 bases from V and 6 bases from J, with 10 bases between. CDR1 and CDR2 (germline): LNHDA, SQIVND (reference sequence). The CDR3 extends over 12 amino acids. The CDR3 sequence is CASSEGEAEAFF. Here the CDR3 DNA reads TGTGCCAGTAGTGAAGGGGAGGCTGAAGCTTTCTTT.

The chain employs TRBV12-5 and TRBJ2-2; the match to TRBD1 covers 8 bases. The CDR3 is 15 residues long. CDR1 and CDR2 from the germline V gene are LGHNT and FRNRAP. Trimming at V came to 1 base and at J to 4 bases, leaving 2 bases not matched to a gene. CDR3 region: CASGLGQGRTGELFF. The CDR3 coding sequence is TGTGCTAGTGGTTTGGGACAGGGGCGCACCGGGGAGCTGTTTTTT.

This clone was seen once. The chain couples TRBV6-4 to TRBJ2-1; perhaps TRBD2 as D (5 bases). Trimming stripped 3 bases from V and 6 bases from J, with 12 bases between. Germline V CDR1 and CDR2: MRHNA, SNTAGT. This CDR3 contains 14 residues. The CDR3 sequence is CASSESAGSNEQFF. The CDR3 bases are TGTGCCAGCAGTGAGAGCGCGGGTTCCAATGAGCAGTTCTTC.

The rearrangement joins TRBV2 to TRBJ2-1; D is perhaps TRBD2 (6 bases). This CDR3 is built from 17 residues. Germline assignment: CDR1 SNHLY and CDR2 FYNNEI. V lost 6 bases to trimming and J lost 6 bases, with 24 bases between them. The CDR3 nucleotides read TGTGCCAGCAGCGCCCCCGGGGAGGCCCCGAAGGGCAATGAGCAGTTCTTC. This sequence encodes CASSAPGEAPKGNEQFF.